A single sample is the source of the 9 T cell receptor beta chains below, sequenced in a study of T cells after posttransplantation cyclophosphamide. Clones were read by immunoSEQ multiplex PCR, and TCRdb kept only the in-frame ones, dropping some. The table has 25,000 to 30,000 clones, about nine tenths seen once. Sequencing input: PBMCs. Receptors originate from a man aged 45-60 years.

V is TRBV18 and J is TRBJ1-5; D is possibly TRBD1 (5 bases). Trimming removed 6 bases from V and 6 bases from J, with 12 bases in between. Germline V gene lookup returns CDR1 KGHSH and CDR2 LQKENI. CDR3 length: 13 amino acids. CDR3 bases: TGTGCCAGCTCCTTGGACGGGGGTCAGCCCCAGCATTTT. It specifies CASSLDGGQPQHF.

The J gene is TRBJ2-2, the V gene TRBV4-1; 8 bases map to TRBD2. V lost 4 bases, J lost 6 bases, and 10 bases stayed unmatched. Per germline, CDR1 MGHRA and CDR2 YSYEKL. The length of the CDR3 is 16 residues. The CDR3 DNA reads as TGCGCCAGCAGCCGAGGACTAGCCGACGTAGCCGGGGAGCTGTTTTTT. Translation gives CASSRGLADVAGELFF.

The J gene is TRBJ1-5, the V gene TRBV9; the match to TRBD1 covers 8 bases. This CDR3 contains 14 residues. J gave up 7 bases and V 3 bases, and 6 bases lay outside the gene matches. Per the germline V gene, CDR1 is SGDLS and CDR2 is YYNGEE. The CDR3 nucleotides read TGTGCCAGCAGCGCCACAGGGGGTGGGCAGCCCCAGCATTTT. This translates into CASSATGGGQPQHF.

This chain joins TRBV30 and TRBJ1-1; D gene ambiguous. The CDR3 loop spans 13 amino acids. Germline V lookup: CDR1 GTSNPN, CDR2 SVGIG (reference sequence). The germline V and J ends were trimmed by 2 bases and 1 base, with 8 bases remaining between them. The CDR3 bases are TGTGCCTGGAGTCTAAGCTGGAACACTGAAGCTTTCTTT. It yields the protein CAWSLSWNTEAFF.

CDR3 bases: TGTGCCAGCAGCCCCCGGGAGGAGACCCAGTACTTC. Translating it yields CASSPREETQYF. The chain has TRBV28 and TRBJ2-5; a weak D match, TRBD2 (6 bases). Germline V gene data show CDR1 as MDHEN and CDR2 as SYDVKM. Trimming removed 6 bases from V and 5 bases from J, with 10 bases in between. The CDR3 runs 12 residues.

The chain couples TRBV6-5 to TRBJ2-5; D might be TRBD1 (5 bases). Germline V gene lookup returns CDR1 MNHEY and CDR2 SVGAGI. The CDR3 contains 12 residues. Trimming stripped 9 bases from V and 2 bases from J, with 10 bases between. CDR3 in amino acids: CASRQPQETQYF. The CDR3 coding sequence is TGTGCCAGTAGACAGCCGCAAGAGACCCAGTACTTC.

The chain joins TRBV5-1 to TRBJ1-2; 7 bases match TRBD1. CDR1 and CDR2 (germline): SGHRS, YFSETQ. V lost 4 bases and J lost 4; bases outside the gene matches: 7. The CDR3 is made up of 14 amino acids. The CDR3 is CASSHGTEAYGYTF. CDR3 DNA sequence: TGCGCCAGCAGCCATGGGACAGAGGCCTATGGCTACACCTTC.

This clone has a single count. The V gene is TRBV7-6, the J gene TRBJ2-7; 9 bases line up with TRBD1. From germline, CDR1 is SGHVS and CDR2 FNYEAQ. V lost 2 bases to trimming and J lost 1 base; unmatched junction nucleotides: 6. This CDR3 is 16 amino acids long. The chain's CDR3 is CASSLSSGTGSYEQYF. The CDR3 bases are TGTGCCAGCAGCTTAAGTTCCGGGACAGGGTCCTACGAGCAGTACTTC.

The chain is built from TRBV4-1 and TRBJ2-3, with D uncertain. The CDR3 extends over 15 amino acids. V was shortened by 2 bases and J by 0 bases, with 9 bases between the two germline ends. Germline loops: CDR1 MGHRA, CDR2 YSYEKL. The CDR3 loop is CASSQLLLSTDTQYF. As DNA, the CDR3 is TGCGCCAGCAGCCAATTGTTACTAAGCACAGATACGCAGTATTTT.